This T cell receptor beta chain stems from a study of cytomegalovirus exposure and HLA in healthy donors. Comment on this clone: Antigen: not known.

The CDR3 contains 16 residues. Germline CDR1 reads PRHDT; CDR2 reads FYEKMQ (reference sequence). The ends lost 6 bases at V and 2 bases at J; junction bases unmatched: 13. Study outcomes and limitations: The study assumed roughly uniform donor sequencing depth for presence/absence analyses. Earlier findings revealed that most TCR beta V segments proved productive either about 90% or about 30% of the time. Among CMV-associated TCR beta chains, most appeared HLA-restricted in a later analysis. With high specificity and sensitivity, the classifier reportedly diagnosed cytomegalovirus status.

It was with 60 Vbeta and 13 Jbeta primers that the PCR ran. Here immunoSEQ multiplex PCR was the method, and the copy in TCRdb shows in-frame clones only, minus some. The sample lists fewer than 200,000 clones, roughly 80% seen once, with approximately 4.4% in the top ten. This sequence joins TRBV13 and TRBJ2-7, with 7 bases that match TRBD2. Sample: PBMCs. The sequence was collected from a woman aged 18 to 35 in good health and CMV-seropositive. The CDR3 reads CASSLRAGELAYEQYF. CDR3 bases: TGTGCCAGCAGTTTACGCGCGGGGGAGCTCGCCTACGAGCAGTACTTC.